One TCR beta chain is described in this entry. Its matching antigen is unknown. The data derive from a study of T cell responses to AZD1222 COVID-19 vaccine. Study results and limitations: Females outnumbered males among donors, who were mostly white British; clonal diversity was possibly underestimated. Scientists sampled the repertoires only once the peak T cell response had passed.

Profiling relied on immunoSEQ multiplex PCR, and the TCRdb table lists in-frame clones only, not all of them. The table includes under 85,000 clones, approximately 91% detected once. The CDR3 is made up of 16 amino acids. V lost 0 bases and J lost 5, with 15 bases in between. The germline V gene has CDR1 MNHEY and CDR2 SVGAGI. The specimen was peripheral blood, collected on day 0 of AZD1222 vaccination. This chain connects TRBV6-5 to TRBJ2-3; weak D call: TRBD2 (7 bases). The receptor was derived from an adult in good health. CDR3 coding DNA: TGTGCCAGCAGTTACTCGAATAGGGGGGGCGGAGATACGCAGTATTTT. This codes for CASSYSNRGGGDTQYF.